This T cell receptor (beta chain) was recorded in a study of control samples from healthy donors and cancer patients. Germline assignment: CDR1 LGHNA and CDR2 YSLEER. Unmatched junction bases numbered 11, after V lost 4 bases and J lost 6 bases. The CDR3 runs 15 residues. Using immunoSEQ multiplex PCR, the repertoire was profiled, and TCRdb retains in-frame clones only, with some absent. The table lists roughly 69,000 clones, about 83% of them singletons. This chain joins TRBV4-3 and TRBJ2-5; TRBD2 matches 7 bases. Sequencing was performed on blood. This receptor was obtained from a man between 60 and 70 years old in good health. CDR3 sequence: CASSPAGARKQTQYF. CDR3 coding DNA: TGCGCCAGCAGCCCCGCGGGAGCGCGGAAACAGACCCAGTACTTC.